Below, 13 T cell receptor beta chains from the same sample are listed, as sequenced in a study of Graves' ophthalmopathy and Graves' hyperthyroidism. RNA transcripts were the source from which TCR beta CDR3 regions were amplified. The first round was an RT-PCR with HTBI primers, and the second round was a multiplex PCR. TCRdb re-called the multiplex PCR reads through MiXCR, storing one row per CDR3 protein. The sample records 600,000 to 700,000 distinct CDR3 sequences, 35% to 50% being singletons. The sequenced sample was peripheral blood. These receptor sequences come from an adult man with Graves' ophthalmopathy.

The CDR3 reads CASSFGAGPGNQPQHF. CDR3 in DNA: TGTGCCAGCAGTTTTGGGGCAGGGCCCGGCAATCAGCCCCAGCATTTT. The rearrangement links TRBV12-3 or TRBV12-4 to TRBJ1-5; D possibly corresponds to TRBD1 (5 bases). The CDR3 is made up of 16 amino acids. V was cut by 3 bases and J by 2 bases, with 14 bases left in between.

This chain links TRBV12-3 or TRBV12-4 with TRBJ1-3; D gene uncertain. This CDR3 is 12 amino acids long. Trimming left V 4 bases short and J 3 bases short, with 4 bases between. In nucleotides, the CDR3 is TGTGCCAGCAGTTACGATGGAAACACCATATATTTT. Its protein is CASSYDGNTIYF.

Remarks on this clonotype: This may arise from a read error, as a much more abundant clone is one base away. V usage is TRBV12-3 or TRBV12-4 and J usage is TRBJ2-5; 7 nucleotides align to TRBD2. V gave up 1 base and J gave up 2 bases; unmatched junction bases: 4. This CDR3 has 15 amino acids. The CDR3 DNA follows: TGTGCCAGCAGTTTAGAAGCGGGGATACAAGAGACCCAGTACTTC. Encoded protein: CASSLEAGIQETQYF.

The chain employs TRBV2 and TRBJ2-2; 10 bases line up with TRBD1. This CDR3 region has 16 residues. Trimming at V came to 7 bases and at J to 1 base, leaving 6 bases not matched to a gene. Looked up from germline, CDR1 is SNHLY and CDR2 is FYNNEI. CDR3 loop: CASTTGTGVNTGELFF. In DNA, the CDR3 is TGTGCCAGCACTACCGGGACAGGGGTGAACACCGGGGAGCTGTTTTTT.

In this sample, this clonotype turned up many times. The rearrangement uses TRBV6-6 and TRBJ1-5; 10 bases are shared with TRBD1. The CDR3 is made up of 15 amino acids. V shed 5 bases and J 4 bases; nucleotides not matched to a gene: 5. Looked up from germline, CDR1 is MNHNY and CDR2 is SVGAGI (reference sequence). For the CDR3, the DNA is TGTGCCAGCAGTGAACGGGACAGGGGTAATCAGCCCCAGCATTTT. It is translated as CASSERDRGNQPQHF.

The chain links TRBV6-4 to TRBJ2-7; 7 nucleotides match TRBD1. Germline CDR1 and CDR2: MRHNA and SNTAGT. This CDR3 comprises 15 residues. The ends lost 6 bases at V and 3 bases at J; junction bases unmatched: 11. In nucleotides, the CDR3 is TGTGCCAGCAGGCCTGACAGGGCCCAACTCTACGAGCAGTACTTC. Protein: CASRPDRAQLYEQYF.

The chain recombines TRBV7-6 with TRBJ1-2; D uncertain. Germline V gene lookup returns CDR1 SGHVS and CDR2 FNYEAQ. The CDR3 is 14 residues long. Deletions cut 1 base from V and 4 bases from J, with 10 bases between. The CDR3 protein is CASSLVEGGYGYTF. The DNA for the CDR3 is TGTGCCAGCAGCTTAGTTGAGGGAGGCTATGGCTACACCTTC.

This clonotype was detected many times. The chain carries TRBV5-1 and TRBJ2-5; TRBD1 is a possible D gene (5 bases). The CDR3 extends over 15 amino acids. Trimming left V 1 base short and J 9 bases short, with 19 bases between. Germline V gene data show CDR1 as SGHRS and CDR2 as YFSETQ. DNA for the CDR3: TGCGCCAGCAGCTTGCAGGGTAGCAAGGAGATGGCCCAGTACTTC. Protein sequence: CASSLQGSKEMAQYF.

J is TRBJ2-7 and V is TRBV5-1, with 7 bases fitting TRBD2. J lost 3 bases, V lost 4 bases, and 10 bases had no gene match. Germline V gives CDR1 SGHRS, CDR2 YFSETQ. The length of the CDR3 is 15 residues. The DNA of the CDR3 is TGCGCCAGCAGCCCGACGGGGGGTGGATTCTACGAGCAGTACTTC. Translation: CASSPTGGGFYEQYF.

This clonotype was detected many times. The CDR3 DNA follows: TGCAGCGCTCTTGGTCTGACCGGCCACGAGCAGTACTTC. Translating it yields CSALGLTGHEQYF. The chain is built from TRBV29-1 and TRBJ2-7; no firm D call. The CDR3 spans 13 residues. Germline values: CDR1 SQVTM, CDR2 ANQGSEA. V gave up 7 bases and J gave up 5 bases, with 18 bases separating them.

This clonotype was picked up many times. The rearrangement joins TRBV12-3 or TRBV12-4 to TRBJ2-5, with D tentatively TRBD1 or TRBD2 (5 bases each). The CDR3 is made up of 14 amino acids. Trimming pared 5 bases from V and 5 bases from J, leaving 15 bases between. In DNA form, the CDR3 reads TGTGCCAGCAGTGATAGACTGGGGGTCGAGACCCAGTACTTC. Its translation: CASSDRLGVETQYF.

The chain links TRBV15 to TRBJ2-7; the match to TRBD1 covers 7 bases. Germline CDR1 is LNHNV and CDR2 is YYDKDF (reference sequence). The CDR3 has 14 amino acids. V shed 5 bases and J 4 bases; nucleotides not matched to a gene: 8. CDR3 amino acids: CATSGDRDEYEQYF. The CDR3 nucleotides are TGTGCCACCAGCGGCGACAGGGATGAGTACGAGCAGTACTTC.

This clonotype was picked up many times. V and J are TRBV19 and TRBJ2-6; no clear D gene. There are 14 residues in the CDR3. In germline, CDR1 is LNHDA, CDR2 SQIVND (reference sequence). The V end lost 5 bases, the J end lost 0 bases, and 5 bases lay between the germline ends. CDR3 protein: CASSEVSGANVLTF. The CDR3 nucleotides are TGTGCCAGTAGTGAGGTCTCTGGGGCCAACGTCCTGACTTTC.